The 10 T cell receptor beta chains in this list originate from one sample, sequenced in a study of shared clonotypes between healthy human individuals. Libraries were prepared by immunoSEQ multiplex PCR; TCRdb keeps only in-frame clonotypes and omits some of them. The sample contains around 2,000,000 clones, over 85% of which appear only once. Selected positively for CCR7 and CD45RO-negative, naive CD8 cells excluded terminally differentiated effector memory CD45RA+ cells. Sequenced sample: naive CD8+ T cells sorted from blood. The receptors shown here come from a young man in good health.

CDR3 nucleotides: TGTGCCAGCAGTTTAAAGGCTCAGTACGAGCAGTACTTC. Translation gives CASSLKAQYEQYF. V usage is TRBV27 and J usage is TRBJ2-7; D call uncertain. The CDR3 sequence is 13 residues long. With 2 bases removed from V and 4 bases from J, the gap between germline ends came to 9 bases. Germline values: CDR1 MNHEY, CDR2 SMNVEV (reference sequence).

The chain has TRBV6-5 and TRBJ2-5; possibly TRBD1 for D (5 bases). CDR1 and CDR2 from the germline V gene are MNHEY and SVGAGI. CDR3 size: 15 residues. Trimming took off 0 bases at V and 5 bases at J, with 13 bases between the two ends. CDR3 sequence reads: CASSYSGGAWETQYF. The CDR3 bases are TGTGCCAGCAGTTACTCCGGTGGGGCCTGGGAGACCCAGTACTTC.

About this clone: Additional DNA sequences in this sample encode the identical CDR3. This chain connects TRBV27 to TRBJ2-7; no clear D. Trimming stripped 5 bases from V and 0 bases from J, with 8 bases between. Germline assignment: CDR1 MNHEY and CDR2 SMNVEV (reference sequence). This CDR3 is 13 amino acids long. CDR3: CASSAKSSYEQYF. CDR3 in DNA: TGTGCCAGCAGTGCAAAAAGCTCCTACGAGCAGTACTTC.

CDR3 region: CASRYTGASYEQYF. The CDR3 DNA reads TGTGCCAGCAGATATACAGGAGCCTCCTACGAGCAGTACTTC. The V call is TRBV11-2, the J call TRBJ2-7; possibly TRBD1 for D (5 bases). This CDR3 spans 14 amino acids. Germline V CDR1 and CDR2: SGHAT, FQNNGV. V dropped 6 bases and J dropped 0 bases, with 12 bases sitting between them.

V gene TRBV11-2 combines with J gene TRBJ2-2; possibly TRBD2 for D (5 bases). The germline V gene has CDR1 SGHAT and CDR2 FQNNGV. V was shortened by 6 bases and J by 4 bases, with 12 bases between the two germline ends. The CDR3 sequence is 14 residues long. CDR3 in DNA: TGTGCCAGCAGTTTCGCAGGAGGCACCGGGGAGCTGTTTTTT. It translates to CASSFAGGTGELFF.

The gene calls are TRBV15 and TRBJ2-1; perhaps TRBD1 as D (7 bases). The V end was cut by 5 bases, the J end by 7 bases, with 39 bases between. The CDR3 totals 22 residues. Germline values: CDR1 LNHNV, CDR2 YYDKDF (reference sequence). In DNA form, the CDR3 reads TGTGCCACCAGCGCCGGGACAGAAGGACCAAACCCCTCGGTGCTAAGCGGGAATGAGCAGTTCTTC. It yields the protein CATSAGTEGPNPSVLSGNEQFF.

The V call is TRBV4-3, the J call TRBJ1-2, with TRBD1 as a possible D gene (5 bases). Germline CDR1 reads LGHNA; CDR2 reads YSLEER. This CDR3 has 16 amino acids. V was trimmed by 0 bases and J by 4 bases, leaving 15 bases between them. CDR3 coding DNA: TGCGCCAGCAGCCAAGAAGATACGGGGGTCGGCTATGGCTACACCTTC. Translated, it gives CASSQEDTGVGYGYTF.

The chain carries TRBV27 and TRBJ2-2, with 7 bases fitting TRBD2. Per germline, CDR1 MNHEY and CDR2 SMNVEV (reference sequence). V lost 4 bases, J lost 6 bases, and 11 bases stayed unmatched. This CDR3 is 16 amino acids long. The chain's CDR3 is CASSSGPGLPPGELFF. The CDR3 DNA follows: TGTGCCAGCAGTTCCGGACCGGGACTACCACCCGGGGAGCTGTTTTTT.

The V gene is TRBV7-9, the J gene TRBJ2-5; 8 positions agree with TRBD1. The CDR3 is 15 amino acids. The ends lost 5 bases at V and 9 bases at J; junction bases unmatched: 14. From germline, CDR1 is SEHNR and CDR2 FQNEAQ (reference sequence). CDR3 region: CASSPHGTGLGAQYF. CDR3 coding DNA: TGTGCCAGCAGCCCCCACGGGACAGGCTTGGGGGCCCAGTACTTC.

The chain recombines TRBV27 with TRBJ2-7; no clear D. Germline CDR1 reads MNHEY; CDR2 reads SMNVEV (reference sequence). Trimming took 5 bases from V and 2 from J, leaving 19 bases between them. This CDR3 comprises 16 residues. CDR3 in amino acids: CASSPPPWKETYEQYF. CDR3 nucleotide sequence: TGTGCCAGCAGTCCACCCCCCTGGAAGGAGACCTACGAGCAGTACTTC.